The clone carrying this TCR beta chain was observed a few times. This CDR3 has 14 amino acids. Germline CDR1 and CDR2: SGHRS and YFSETQ. The J segment lost 7 bases and the V segment lost 0 bases, leaving 4 bases of the junction unmatched. This sample is part of a study of CD8 T cells in ankylosing spondylitis. TCRdb recomputed calls from the 5' RACE reads with MiXCR, one row per CDR3 protein. Among about 260,000 distinct CDR3 sequences, 15% to 25% were seen once, and the ten largest hold roughly 8%. The sequenced sample consisted of blood, either unsorted or a sorted T cell fraction (not recorded which). The TCR comes from a male donor with ankylosing spondylitis or in good health (not recorded which). This chain joins TRBV5-1 and TRBJ1-1; 9 positions agree with TRBD1. CDR3 coding DNA: TGCGCCAGCAGCTTGGCCACAGGGGGCATTGAAGCTTTCTTT. Translated, it gives CASSLATGGIEAFF.